This T cell receptor (beta chain) was sequenced during a study of cytomegalovirus exposure and HLA in healthy donors. Concerning this clone itself: Its antigen is undetermined.

General study findings and limits: For most TCR beta V segments, an earlier analysis put the productive rate at about 90% or about 30% of the time. When analyzed later, a missense DCLRE1C variant was found to be linked to TCR beta V- and J-gene trimming.

Healthy individuals who donated bone marrow served as the donors. The CDR3 has 12 amino acids. V gave up 6 bases and J gave up 8 bases; unmatched junction bases: 4. The germline V gene has CDR1 SQVTM and CDR2 ANQGSEA. Both 60 Vbeta primers and 13 Jbeta primers went into the PCR. Sequencing was performed with immunoSEQ multiplex PCR; in TCRdb, only in-frame clones are kept and a portion is missing. The top ten hold 9.5% to 13% of the sample, which has 190,000 or so clones, around four fifths seen once. The origin of this receptor is a woman aged 50 to 60 in good health and CMV-seropositive. Material for sequencing was PBMCs. The chain joins TRBV29-1 to TRBJ1-4; TRBD1 aligns across 9 bases. CDR3 coding DNA: TGCAGCGTCGGGACAGGGTTAGAAAAACTGTTTTTT. Translating it yields CSVGTGLEKLFF.